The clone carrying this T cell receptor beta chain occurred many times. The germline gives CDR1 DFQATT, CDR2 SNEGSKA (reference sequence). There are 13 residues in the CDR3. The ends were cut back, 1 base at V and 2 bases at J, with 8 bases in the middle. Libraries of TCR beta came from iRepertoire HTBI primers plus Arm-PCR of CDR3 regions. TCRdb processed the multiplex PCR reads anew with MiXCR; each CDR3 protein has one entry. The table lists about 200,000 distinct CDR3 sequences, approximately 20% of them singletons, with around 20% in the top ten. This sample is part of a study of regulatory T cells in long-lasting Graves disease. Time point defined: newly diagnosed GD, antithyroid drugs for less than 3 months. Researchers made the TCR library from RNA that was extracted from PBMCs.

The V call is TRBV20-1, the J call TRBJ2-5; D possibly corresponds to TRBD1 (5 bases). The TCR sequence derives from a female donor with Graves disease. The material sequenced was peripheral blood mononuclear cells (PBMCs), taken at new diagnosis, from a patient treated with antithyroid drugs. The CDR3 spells CSARVQAQETQYF. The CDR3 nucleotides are TGCAGTGCTAGAGTACAGGCTCAAGAGACCCAGTACTTC.